Listed here are 26 T cell receptor beta chains from one sample, sequenced in a study of blood T cell repertoires in COVID-19. Sequenced by immunoSEQ multiplex PCR; TCRdb stores in-frame clones only, minus some. Here the sample spans 150,000 to 250,000 clones, 80% to 85% being singletons. The specimen sequenced was PBMCs or T cells enriched from blood (not recorded which). These receptor sequences come from a man aged 35-49 years who had recovered from COVID-19.

CDR3 sequence (DNA): TGTGCCAGCAGCTTGACCGGGACTGATTATGGCTACACCTTC. As protein: CASSLTGTDYGYTF. The chain is built from TRBV5-6 and TRBJ1-2; perhaps TRBD1 as D (5 bases). This CDR3 has 14 residues. Trimming removed 1 base from V and 5 bases from J, with 12 bases in between. The germline CDR1 and CDR2 sequences are SGHDT and YYEEEE.

V is TRBV5-1 and J is TRBJ2-5, with 7 bases identical to TRBD2. The trim removed 0 bases at V and 5 bases at J, leaving 7 bases unmatched. CDR1 and CDR2 from the germline V gene are SGHRS and YFSETQ. CDR3 length: 15 amino acids. The CDR3 region has the DNA TGCGCCAGCAGCTTGGAAGTTGGACTAGTGGAGACCCAGTACTTC. This encodes CASSLEVGLVETQYF. The variable domain in full, with the rest retrieved from reference TRBV5-1 and TRBJ2-5, is KAGVTQTPRYLIKTRGQQVTLSCSPISGHRSVSWYQQTPGQGLQFLFEYFSETQRNKGNFPGRFSGRQFSNSRSEMNVSTLELGDSALYLCASSLEVGLVETQYFGPGTRLLVL.

The chain joins TRBV2 to TRBJ1-2; a possible D gene is TRBD1 (5 bases). This CDR3 comprises 13 residues. V gave up 6 bases and J gave up 4 bases, with 12 bases separating them. The V gene's germline CDR1 is SNHLY and CDR2 FYNNEI. CDR3 nucleotide sequence: TGTGCCAGCAGGCAGGGATCACTCTATGGCTACACCTTC. As protein: CASRQGSLYGYTF. The whole variable domain, filled in from reference TRBV2 and TRBJ1-2, reads EPEVTQTPSHQVTQMGQEVILRCVPISNHLYFYWYRQILGQKVEFLVSFYNNEISEKSEIFDDQFSVERPDGSNFTLKIRSTKLEDSAMYFCASRQGSLYGYTFGSGTRLTVV.

The chain combines TRBV28 with TRBJ2-7; maybe TRBD2 (6 bases). CDR3 length: 14 amino acids. Per germline, CDR1 MDHEN and CDR2 SYDVKM. Trimming took off 3 bases at V and 4 bases at J, with 13 bases between the two ends. CDR3 loop: CASSLFKRVYEQYF. Here the CDR3 DNA reads TGTGCCAGCAGTTTGTTTAAGCGGGTATACGAGCAGTACTTC. Together with reference TRBV28 and TRBJ2-7, the CDR3 gives the full variable domain: DVKVTQSSRYLVKRTGEKVFLECVQDMDHENMFWYRQDPGLGLRLIYFSYDVKMKEKGDIPEGYSVSREKKERFSLILESASTNQTSMYLCASSLFKRVYEQYFGPGTRLTVT.

The chain employs TRBV29-1 and TRBJ2-4; a possible D gene is TRBD1 (6 bases). Germline V lookup: CDR1 SQVTM, CDR2 ANQGSEA. The CDR3 is 17 amino acids. V was cut by 7 bases and J by 2 bases, with 24 bases left in between. This chain's CDR3 is CSAQGVATGKTKNIQYF. The DNA for the CDR3 is TGCAGCGCCCAAGGCGTGGCTACAGGGAAAACCAAAAACATTCAGTACTTC.

The chain links TRBV30 to TRBJ2-7; 7 positions agree with TRBD1. The CDR3 has 12 residues. CDR1 and CDR2 from the germline V gene are GTSNPN and SVGIG (reference sequence). Trimming at V came to 5 bases and at J to 2 bases, leaving 3 bases not matched to a gene. The CDR3 nucleotides read TGTGCCTGGGGGGACAGTCCCTACGAGCAGTACTTC. Translation: CAWGDSPYEQYF.

V is TRBV7-9 and J is TRBJ1-2; 7 positions agree with TRBD1. Trimming took 2 bases from V and 3 from J; bases not matched to a gene: 3. Germline CDR1 SEHNR, CDR2 FQNEAQ (reference sequence). The CDR3 sequence is 14 residues long. The CDR3 sequence is CASSLPGTDYGYTF. DNA of the CDR3: TGTGCCAGCAGCTTACCTGGGACAGACTATGGCTACACCTTC.

This chain connects TRBV5-4 to TRBJ1-2; 7 bases line up with TRBD1. Trimming took 2 bases from V and 0 from J; bases not matched to a gene: 4. The CDR3 spans 15 residues. Germline CDR1 SGHNT, CDR2 YYREEE (reference sequence). The DNA of the CDR3 is TGTGCCAGCAGCTTCGACAGGGTAACTAACTATGGCTACACCTTC. This gives the protein CASSFDRVTNYGYTF.

This chain joins TRBV29-1 and TRBJ1-2; TRBD1 aligns across 8 bases. J lost 5 bases, V lost 5 bases, and 4 bases had no gene match. Germline V lookup: CDR1 SQVTM, CDR2 ANQGSEA. The CDR3 covers 12 residues. CDR3: CSVRQGRYGYTF. The CDR3 DNA reads as TGCAGCGTTCGACAGGGGCGGTATGGCTACACCTTC.

This clone has at least ten counts. The J gene is TRBJ2-1, the V gene TRBV28; 13 bases align to TRBD2. V shed 0 bases, J shed 9 bases, and the junction held 8 bases outside the gene matches. The CDR3 is 17 amino acids. CDR1 MDHEN and CDR2 SYDVKM come from the germline V gene. The CDR3 spells CASSLWELAGGPGEQFF. In DNA form, the CDR3 reads TGTGCCAGCAGTTTATGGGAACTAGCGGGGGGGCCTGGTGAGCAGTTCTTC.

This chain connects TRBV7-8 to TRBJ1-6, with TRBD1 matching 7 bases. This CDR3 region has 14 residues. V lost 6 bases, J lost 5 bases, and 4 bases stayed unmatched. CDR1 is SGHVS and CDR2 is FQNEAQ in the germline V gene. The CDR3 loop is CASRTGDDNSPLHF. The DNA of the CDR3 is TGTGCCAGCAGAACAGGGGATGATAATTCACCCCTCCACTTT.

With respect to this clone: The CDR3 end shows no conserved phenylalanine or tryptophan, and so a read error is likely. It is unclear where the CDR3 begins or ends on the DNA, so no DNA is shown, and the CDR3 is as TCRdb lists it. J is TRBJ2-7 and V is TRBV28; TRBD1, the table's D call, was not compared with the DNA. The CDR3 is 12 amino acids in total, end residues counted. Per germline, CDR1 MDHEN and CDR2 SYDVKM. The CDR3 sequence is CASSTKTGVPQP.

V is TRBV5-6 and J is TRBJ1-1, with a tentative D call TRBD1 (6 bases). This CDR3 spans 14 amino acids. The V end was cut by 6 bases, the J end by 3 bases, with 15 bases between. Germline CDR1 and CDR2: SGHDT and YYEEEE. CDR3 amino acids: CASTNYPGDTEAFF. The DNA of the CDR3 is TGTGCCAGCACCAACTACCCAGGGGACACTGAAGCTTTCTTT.

The count of this clone is one. V is TRBV9 and J is TRBJ1-1, with a possible D match to TRBD1 (5 bases). The CDR3 runs to 17 residues. The V and J ends lost 0 bases and 4 bases respectively, with 19 bases between them. Germline V gives CDR1 SGDLS, CDR2 YYNGEE. The CDR3 DNA reads TGTGCCAGCAGCGTAGGGCAGGGCACTATAGGGGCCACTGAAGCTTTCTTT. It codes for CASSVGQGTIGATEAFF.

The chain couples TRBV28 to TRBJ1-1, with D perhaps matching TRBD1 (5 bases). The CDR3 runs to 16 residues. The V end was cut by 4 bases, the J end by 1 base, with 16 bases between. CDR1 MDHEN and CDR2 SYDVKM come from the germline V gene. The CDR3 coding sequence is TGTGCCAGCAGTTCCCACTGGGGCAGACAGAACACTGAAGCTTTCTTT. It is translated as CASSSHWGRQNTEAFF.

The chain carries TRBV19 and TRBJ2-5, with TRBD2 identical over 13 bases. The CDR3 loop spans 18 amino acids. Germline V gives CDR1 LNHDA, CDR2 SQIVND (reference sequence). The J segment lost 2 bases and the V segment lost 5 bases, leaving 11 bases of the junction unmatched. The DNA of the CDR3 is TGTGCCAGTAGTTCCCGACTAGCGGGGGGTCCGAAACAAGAGACCCAGTACTTC. Encoded protein: CASSSRLAGGPKQETQYF.

The V gene is TRBV19, the J gene TRBJ1-2; weak D call: TRBD1 (6 bases). Per the germline V gene, CDR1 is LNHDA and CDR2 is SQIVND (reference sequence). The length of the CDR3 is 14 residues. Deletions cut 5 bases from V and 4 bases from J, with 14 bases between. The CDR3 nucleotides are TGTGCCAGTAGTCCGGGAAGGGGGGGCTATGGCTACACCTTC. Its protein product is CASSPGRGGYGYTF.

The chain is built from TRBV6-5 and TRBJ1-5; D is unresolved. Germline CDR1 reads MNHEY; CDR2 reads SVGAGI. Trimming shortened V by 4 bases and J by 0 bases, and 7 bases separated the two germline ends. The CDR3 has 14 amino acids. The DNA for the CDR3 is TGTGCCAGCAGTTTCTCTTATAGCAATCAGCCCCAGCATTTT. This codes for CASSFSYSNQPQHF.

The gene calls are TRBV15 and TRBJ2-7, with 7 bases that match TRBD2. There are 15 residues in the CDR3. Germline V gives CDR1 LNHNV, CDR2 YYDKDF (reference sequence). J was trimmed by 2 bases and V by 1 base; bases with no gene match: 5. CDR3 sequence reads: CATSRGGGGAYEQYF. The CDR3 coding sequence is TGTGCCACCAGCAGAGGAGGTGGGGGGGCCTACGAGCAGTACTTC.

V gene TRBV4-3 combines with J gene TRBJ1-4, with 8 nucleotides matching TRBD1. The germline V gene encodes CDR1 LGHNA and CDR2 YSLEER. The CDR3 runs 16 residues. Trimming at V came to 0 bases and at J to 7 bases, leaving 7 bases not matched to a gene. The CDR3 reads CASSQDPTGGSEKLFF. The CDR3 nucleotides are TGCGCCAGCAGCCAAGATCCTACAGGGGGAAGTGAAAAACTGTTTTTT.

This clone was counted between two and nine times. The genes are TRBV4-1 and TRBJ2-2; D is perhaps TRBD2 (5 bases). Trimming removed 1 base at V and 5 bases at J, with 5 bases between. This CDR3 contains 13 residues. Germline assignment: CDR1 MGHRA and CDR2 YSYEKL. CDR3 nucleotide sequence: TGCGCCAGCAGCCAAGCGGGAACCGGGGAGCTGTTTTTT. It encodes CASSQAGTGELFF.

V is TRBV5-8 and J is TRBJ1-2; no clear D gene. The CDR3 covers 17 residues. Germline V gene data show CDR1 as SGHTS and CDR2 as YDEGEE. Trimming took 4 bases from V and 0 from J, leaving 19 bases between them. The CDR3 loop reads CASSPIGSLQANYGYTF. CDR3 in DNA: TGTGCCAGCAGCCCGATCGGGAGTCTCCAAGCTAACTATGGCTACACCTTC.

The genes are TRBV18 and TRBJ1-2; 8 bases align to TRBD1. J was trimmed by 2 bases and V by 6 bases; bases with no gene match: 11. Per the germline V gene, CDR1 is KGHSH and CDR2 is LQKENI. The CDR3 is 16 residues long. The CDR3 is CASSQESGGVNYGYTF. CDR3 nucleotides: TGTGCCAGCTCGCAGGAGTCAGGGGGCGTAAACTATGGCTACACCTTC.

The CDR3 coding sequence is TGTGCCAGCAGTCCACTAGCGAGTGAGCAGTTCTTC. This codes for CASSPLASEQFF. This chain joins TRBV6-2 or TRBV6-3 and TRBJ2-1; 7 nucleotides agree with TRBD2. The CDR3 has 12 residues. J lost 9 bases, V lost 5 bases, and 4 bases had no gene match. Looked up from germline, CDR1 is MNHEY and CDR2 is SVGEGT.

The chain links TRBV7-9 to TRBJ1-2; TRBD1 aligns across 7 bases. CDR1 and CDR2 (germline): SEHNR, FQNEAQ (reference sequence). This CDR3 has 14 residues. V was clipped by 5 bases and J by 6 bases; unmatched bases: 9. CDR3 DNA: TGTGCCAGCAGCCTTAGACAGGGCGGGGATGGCTACACCTTC. This encodes CASSLRQGGDGYTF.

The chain carries TRBV15 and TRBJ2-7; 7 positions match TRBD1. V was clipped by 0 bases and J by 3 bases; unmatched bases: 5. Looked up from germline, CDR1 is LNHNV and CDR2 is YYDKDF (reference sequence). The CDR3 consists of 15 residues. CDR3 region: CATSRDQGQNYEQYF. The CDR3 DNA sequence: TGTGCCACCAGCAGAGACCAGGGACAGAACTACGAGCAGTACTTC.